The 21 T cell receptor beta chains below were found in one sample sequenced in a study of monozygotic twins with inflammatory bowel disease. TCRdb re-called the 5' RACE reads; every CDR3 protein appears as one record, without DNA. The sample spans approximately 420,000 distinct CDR3 sequences; the ten largest clones claim around 2.4%. The sequenced sample consisted of blood. These receptors all stem from a human donor with ulcerative colitis or Crohn's disease, or a healthy co-twin of an affected twin (not recorded which).

The chain has TRBV12-3 or TRBV12-4 and TRBJ2-1. The CDR3 runs 15 residues. CDR3 amino acids: CASSLALDGHNEQFF.

The V and J genes are TRBV24-1 and TRBJ2-2; TCRdb selects TRBD2, and the lack of DNA leaves this call unchecked. The CDR3 consists of 17 residues. Germline values: CDR1 KGHDR, CDR2 SFDVKD. The CDR3 sequence: CATIDFAGTELTGELFF.

This chain uses TRBV11-2 with TRBJ1-1. Germline CDR1 reads SGHAT; CDR2 reads FQNNGV. The CDR3 sequence is 14 residues long. The CDR3 reads CASSFGSGNTEAFF.

The CDR3 protein is CSVWTGTMNTEAFF. The chain employs TRBV29-1 and TRBJ1-1; TCRdb selects TRBD1, and the lack of DNA leaves this call unchecked. Per the germline V gene, CDR1 is SQVTM and CDR2 is ANQGSEA. The CDR3 runs to 14 residues.

The rearrangement uses TRBV18 and TRBJ2-5. Looked up from germline, CDR1 is KGHSH and CDR2 is LQKENI. The CDR3 runs to 12 residues. The CDR3 loop reads CASSPFVETQYF.

The rearrangement links TRBV25-1 to TRBJ2-2. The germline V gene encodes CDR1 MGHDK and CDR2 SYGVNS. The CDR3 is 17 residues long. This CDR3 reads CASSELGMGANTGELFF.

This chain uses TRBV5-6 with TRBJ2-7. Germline V gene lookup returns CDR1 SGHDT and CDR2 YYEEEE. The CDR3 extends over 15 amino acids. The CDR3 reads CASSLGHRGSYEQYF. Filled out from reference TRBV5-6 and TRBJ2-7, the complete variable domain reads DAGVTQSPTHLIKTRGQQVTLRCSPKSGHDTVSWYQQALGQGPQFIFQYYEEEERQRGNFPDRFSGHQFPNYSSELNVNALLLGDSALYLCASSLGHRGSYEQYFGPGTRLTVT.

The chain couples TRBV11-2 to TRBJ2-7; lacking DNA, the TRBD1 call made by TCRdb goes unchecked. The CDR3 runs to 17 residues. Looked up from germline, CDR1 is SGHAT and CDR2 is FQNNGV. The CDR3 here is CASSLDTSTGVTYEQYF.

V is TRBV10-3 and J is TRBJ1-1. Per the germline V gene, CDR1 is ENHRY and CDR2 is SYGVKD. The CDR3 is 13 residues long. The chain's CDR3 is CAISEYPNTEAFF.

This chain uses TRBV4-2 with TRBJ1-2. The CDR3 runs 14 residues. Per the germline V gene, CDR1 is LGHNA and CDR2 is YNFKEQ. This CDR3 reads CASSLLRSANGYTF.

The V call is TRBV21-1, the J call TRBJ1-3; checking the TCRdb D call of TRBD1 is not possible without DNA. TRBV21-1 is noted as a pseudogene. CDR3 length equals 14 residues. CDR3: CASLGQLLGNTIYF.

The chain recombines TRBV20-1 with TRBJ2-2; the D gene TCRdb calls, TRBD1, cannot be checked with no DNA. The CDR3 is made up of 13 amino acids. Germline loops: CDR1 DFQATT, CDR2 SNEGSKA (reference sequence). Here the CDR3 reads CSAREQGVGELFF.

This chain links TRBV20-1 with TRBJ2-3; the TCRdb D gene call, TRBD2, has no DNA to confirm it. Germline loops: CDR1 DFQATT, CDR2 SNEGSKA (reference sequence). CDR3 length: 15 residues. The CDR3 loop reads CSASRTSGDTDTQYF.

The chain recombines TRBV2 with TRBJ2-6; TCRdb lists TRBD1, though no DNA is available to test this call. Per germline, CDR1 SNHLY and CDR2 FYNNEI. The CDR3 has 18 residues. The CDR3 loop is CASIRTGQGDSGANVLTF.

V gene TRBV5-1 combines with J gene TRBJ1-2; TCRdb designates TRBD1, a call that cannot be tested without DNA. CDR3 length: 16 amino acids. CDR1 and CDR2 from the germline V gene are SGHRS and YFSETQ. The CDR3 sequence is CASSLEIPGQGSGYTF.

The chain carries TRBV28 and TRBJ2-1; TCRdb's D call of TRBD2 is untestable without DNA. The germline gives CDR1 MDHEN, CDR2 SYDVKM. The CDR3 extends over 14 amino acids. This chain's CDR3 is CASQGAGGGDEQFF.

The CDR3 spells CASSLVWSSHPYNEQFF. The chain combines TRBV7-2 with TRBJ2-1; TCRdb outputs TRBD2, but without DNA this stays unchecked. CDR3 length equals 17 residues. The germline CDR1 and CDR2 sequences are SGHTA and FQGNSA.

The chain has TRBV19 and TRBJ2-7; the TRBD1 assignment by TCRdb is unverifiable without DNA. There are 14 residues in the CDR3. Germline values: CDR1 LNHDA, CDR2 SQIVND (reference sequence). This chain's CDR3 is CASSRTGLPYEQYF.

The V and J genes are TRBV7-9 and TRBJ2-1; TCRdb indicates TRBD1, and absent DNA this call remains unverified. Germline assignment: CDR1 SEHNR and CDR2 FQNEAQ (reference sequence). The CDR3 loop spans 11 amino acids. The CDR3: CASSRDTQQFF. The complete variable domain, with remaining parts taken from reference TRBV7-9 and TRBJ2-1, reads DTGVSQNPRHKITKRGQNVTFRCDPISEHNRLYWYRQTLGQGPEFLTYFQNEAQLEKSRLLSDRFSAERPKGSFSTLEIQRTEQGDSAMYLCASSRDTQQFFGPGTRLTVL.

The J gene is TRBJ2-3, the V gene TRBV20-1; TCRdb returns TRBD1, unconfirmable since there is no DNA. CDR1 and CDR2 from the germline V gene are DFQATT and SNEGSKA (reference sequence). This CDR3 has 15 amino acids. CDR3 sequence: CSATSQGTRTDTQYF.

The rearrangement links TRBV7-2 to TRBJ2-7; lacking DNA, the TRBD1 call made by TCRdb goes unchecked. CDR1 SGHTA and CDR2 FQGNSA come from the germline V gene. The CDR3 extends over 15 amino acids. CDR3 loop: CASSLNPGQVREQYF.